The 24 T cell receptor beta chains given below trace back to one sample, sequenced in a study of blood T cell repertoires in COVID-19. Method: immunoSEQ multiplex PCR; TCRdb's copy keeps in-frame clones and lacks some. Among over 200,000 clones, less than 90% were seen once, and the ten largest hold 15% to 20%. The sequencing sample was made of peripheral blood. These receptors were obtained from an elderly woman with active or convalescent COVID-19.

The CDR3 DNA follows: TGTGCCAGCAGCTTAGTCCCACTAGCGGGAGGGTTTACCCACGAGCAGTACTTC. It specifies CASSLVPLAGGFTHEQYF. The genes are TRBV11-2 and TRBJ2-7; TRBD2 aligns across 13 bases. CDR1 and CDR2 (germline): SGHAT, FQNNGV. CDR3 length: 18 residues. With V trimmed by 1 base and J by 5 bases, 11 bases remained unmatched.

This chain uses TRBV7-2 with TRBJ2-1; TRBD2 matches at 11 bases. This CDR3 has 15 amino acids. The germline gives CDR1 SGHTA, CDR2 FQGNSA. Trimming cost V 5 bases and J 4 bases; bases outside gene matches: 4. The CDR3 region is CASSQGLAEYNEQFF. The DNA of the CDR3 is TGTGCCAGCAGCCAGGGACTAGCGGAATACAATGAGCAGTTCTTC.

The J gene is TRBJ1-2, the V gene TRBV25-1, with 10 nucleotides matching TRBD1. Germline-derived CDR1 and CDR2 are MGHDK and SYGVNS. V lost 6 bases and J lost 1; bases outside the gene matches: 8. The CDR3 runs to 16 residues. In DNA, the CDR3 is TGTGCCAGCAGCCGGGACAGGGGCTACTTTAACTATGGCTACACCTTC. This gives the protein CASSRDRGYFNYGYTF.

The V call is TRBV15, the J call TRBJ2-1; a weak D match, TRBD1 (7 bases). CDR1 LNHNV and CDR2 YYDKDF come from the germline V gene (reference sequence). This CDR3 region has 14 residues. Trimming took 2 bases from V and 3 from J, leaving 8 bases between them. DNA for the CDR3: TGTGCCACCAGCAGACAGGGGGGCTACAATGAGCAGTTCTTC. Amino acids: CATSRQGGYNEQFF.

The rearrangement links TRBV5-1 to TRBJ2-7; no clear D gene. Trimming removed 4 bases from V and 5 bases from J, with 19 bases in between. This CDR3 comprises 15 residues. The germline V gene encodes CDR1 SGHRS and CDR2 YFSETQ. The CDR3 spells CASSPPIGDVNEQYF. Written as DNA, the CDR3 is TGCGCCAGCAGCCCCCCCATCGGAGATGTCAACGAGCAGTACTTC.

This chain uses TRBV29-1 with TRBJ2-1, with TRBD2 as a possible D gene (5 bases). Looked up from germline, CDR1 is SQVTM and CDR2 is ANQGSEA. The CDR3 runs 16 residues. V was pared by 1 base and J by 5 bases, with 18 bases between. The CDR3, as DNA: TGCAGCGTTGAAGTGCTCTGGGAGCTAGGAGACAATGAGCAGTTCTTC. It yields the protein CSVEVLWELGDNEQFF.

The V and J genes are TRBV18 and TRBJ2-1; 11 positions agree with TRBD2. Unmatched junction bases numbered 10, after V lost 4 bases and J lost 8 bases. The CDR3 is 16 residues long. CDR1 and CDR2 from the germline V gene are KGHSH and LQKENI. As DNA, the CDR3 is TGTGCCAGCTCACAAAGCCTAGCGGGAGGTATCGATGAGCAGTTCTTC. This sequence encodes CASSQSLAGGIDEQFF. The full variable domain, in which reference TRBV18 and TRBJ2-1 provide the parts outside the CDR3, is NAGVMQNPRHLVRRRGQEARLRCSPMKGHSHVYWYRQLPEEGLKFMVYLQKENIIDESGMPKERFSAEFPKEGPSILRIQQVVRGDSAAYFCASSQSLAGGIDEQFFGPGTRLTVL.

This chain links TRBV7-3 with TRBJ1-6; possibly TRBD1 for D (6 bases). The CDR3 covers 15 residues. V lost 6 bases and J 6 bases, leaving 15 bases between the germline ends. Germline V lookup: CDR1 SGHTA, CDR2 FQGTGA. The CDR3 DNA follows: TGTGCCAGCAGGGCAGGCAGGGGCGCTAATTCACCCCTCCACTTT. This encodes CASRAGRGANSPLHF.

The chain recombines TRBV9 with TRBJ2-7, with D hard to call. CDR1 and CDR2 (germline): SGDLS, YYNGEE. Trimming cost V 1 base and J 3 bases, with 5 bases left between them. CDR3 length: 12 amino acids. The CDR3 bases are TGTGCCAGCAGCGTATTCGGCTACGAGCAGTACTTC. It translates to CASSVFGYEQYF.

The CDR3 coding sequence is TGTGCCAGCAGCTCCGGCTCCTACGAGCAGTACTTC. This sequence encodes CASSSGSYEQYF. The V gene is TRBV11-3, the J gene TRBJ2-7; D uncertain. Germline V gene data show CDR1 as SGHNT and CDR2 as YENEEA. V lost 4 bases and J 0 bases, leaving 4 bases between the germline ends. The CDR3 is made up of 12 amino acids.

The chain uses TRBV20-1 and TRBJ2-3, with unresolved D. Trimming took off 3 bases at V and 8 bases at J, with 9 bases between the two ends. The CDR3 is 11 residues long. The germline CDR1 and CDR2 sequences are DFQATT and SNEGSKA (reference sequence). CDR3 loop: CSARSPGTQYF. The CDR3 DNA follows: TGCAGTGCTAGGTCTCCGGGTACGCAGTATTTT.

This clone was observed a single time. The chain employs TRBV28 and TRBJ1-5, with 7 bases aligning to TRBD1. From germline, CDR1 is MDHEN and CDR2 SYDVKM. J gave up 7 bases and V 5 bases, and 11 bases lay outside the gene matches. The CDR3 runs to 15 residues. Here the CDR3 DNA reads TGTGCCAGCAGTCCTACGACAGGGAAAGGGCAGCCCCAGCATTTT. Its protein is CASSPTTGKGQPQHF.

The gene calls are TRBV5-1 and TRBJ1-1; no clear D gene. V lost 4 bases and J 0 bases, leaving 10 bases between the germline ends. The CDR3 extends over 14 amino acids. Germline V gene data show CDR1 as SGHRS and CDR2 as YFSETQ. CDR3 region: CASSRLELNTEAFF. CDR3 nucleotides: TGCGCCAGCAGCCGCTTAGAGTTGAACACTGAAGCTTTCTTT.

The CDR3 DNA sequence: TGTGCCAGCAGCTCCCCCTCCGGGACAGGGTCCTACGAGCAGTACTTC. Encoded protein: CASSSPSGTGSYEQYF. The chain has TRBV7-9 and TRBJ2-7, with TRBD1 matching 9 bases. V lost 4 bases to trimming and J lost 1 base; unmatched junction nucleotides: 8. The CDR3 is 16 amino acids. Germline assignment: CDR1 SEHNR and CDR2 FQNEAQ (reference sequence).

The chain is built from TRBV5-1 and TRBJ2-1; D not certain. From germline, CDR1 is SGHRS and CDR2 YFSETQ. The CDR3 is 17 residues long. The V gene lost 0 bases and the J gene lost 2 bases, with 15 bases spanning the gap. CDR3 DNA sequence: TGCGCCAGCAGCTTGGATTTTCGACCCACAGCCTACAATGAGCAGTTCTTC. The encoded protein is CASSLDFRPTAYNEQFF.

V gene TRBV30 combines with J gene TRBJ1-2; 7 positions agree with TRBD1. Germline V gene sequence: CDR1 GTSNPN, CDR2 SVGIG (reference sequence). This CDR3 comprises 13 residues. The ends lost 3 bases at V and 7 bases at J; junction bases unmatched: 8. DNA for the CDR3: TGTGCCTGGAGCCCACCGACAGGGTTTGGCTACACCTTC. Encoded protein: CAWSPPTGFGYTF.

This chain uses TRBV9 with TRBJ2-7; D unresolved. This CDR3 is built from 15 residues. The V and J ends lost 3 bases and 3 bases respectively, with 16 bases between them. The germline V gene has CDR1 SGDLS and CDR2 YYNGEE. As DNA, the CDR3 is TGTGCCAGCAGCGAAGGCTTCGCGGAATTCTACGAGCAGTACTTC. This gives the protein CASSEGFAEFYEQYF.

The table lists this clone with a few counts. The sample contains more than one DNA sequence encoding this CDR3. The chain carries TRBV9 and TRBJ2-3; a weak D match, TRBD2 (6 bases). V was trimmed by 0 bases and J by 2 bases, leaving 10 bases between them. This CDR3 spans 15 amino acids. CDR1 is SGDLS and CDR2 is YYNGEE in the germline V gene. In DNA form, the CDR3 reads TGTGCCAGCAGCGTAGCGGGAGCAGACACAGATACGCAGTATTTT. This gives the protein CASSVAGADTDTQYF.

The rearrangement uses TRBV3-1 (or the pseudogene TRBV3-2) and TRBJ2-3, with 10 bases identical to TRBD2. This CDR3 region has 17 residues. The germline CDR1 and CDR2 sequences are LGHDT and YNNKEL (reference sequence). The J segment lost 2 bases and the V segment lost 0 bases, leaving 5 bases of the junction unmatched. The CDR3 loop reads CASSQDPSGSYTDTQYF. For the CDR3, the DNA is TGTGCCAGCAGCCAAGATCCTAGCGGGAGTTACACAGATACGCAGTATTTT.

The rearrangement links TRBV7-9 to TRBJ1-4, with TRBD1 matching over 7 bases. The CDR3 spans 16 residues. The V gene end was trimmed by 0 bases and the J gene end by 3 bases; junction bases not matched to a gene: 4. CDR1 SEHNR and CDR2 FQNEAQ come from the germline V gene (reference sequence). The chain's CDR3 is CASSLAGGQPNEKLFF. The DNA of the CDR3 is TGTGCCAGCAGCTTAGCGGGGGGACAGCCTAATGAAAAACTGTTTTTT.

The gene calls are TRBV6-5 and TRBJ2-7; 10 positions match TRBD2. Germline values: CDR1 MNHEY, CDR2 SVGAGI. The CDR3 runs to 14 residues. J lost 3 bases, V lost 7 bases, and 6 bases had no gene match. The CDR3, as DNA: TGTGCCAGCACCCGAGGGACTAGCGACTACGAGCAGTACTTC. It specifies CASTRGTSDYEQYF.

V is TRBV5-4 and J is TRBJ2-5; the match to TRBD1 covers 9 bases. There are 13 residues in the CDR3. With 4 bases clipped from V and 4 bases from J, the junction kept 2 bases outside the gene matches. Germline V gene data show CDR1 as SGHNT and CDR2 as YYREEE (reference sequence). Written as DNA, the CDR3 is TGTGCCAGCAGCCCGACAGGGGGAGAGACCCAGTACTTC. Amino acid sequence: CASSPTGGETQYF. Together with reference TRBV5-4 and TRBJ2-5, the CDR3 gives the full variable domain: ETGVTQSPTHLIKTRGQQVTLRCSSQSGHNTVSWYQQALGQGPQFIFQYYREEENGRGNFPPRFSGLQFPNYSSELNVNALELDDSALYLCASSPTGGETQYFGPGTRLLVL.

V is TRBV3-1 (or the pseudogene TRBV3-2) and J is TRBJ2-7; 13 bases match TRBD2. V was clipped by 3 bases and J by 6 bases; unmatched bases: 5. CDR1 and CDR2 (germline): LGHDT, YNNKEL (reference sequence). This CDR3 region has 15 residues. The CDR3 here is CASSHRLAGGSEQYF. CDR3 nucleotide sequence: TGTGCCAGCAGCCATCGACTAGCGGGAGGATCCGAGCAGTACTTC.

The J gene is TRBJ2-3, the V gene TRBV7-2; 8 bases align to TRBD2. The germline gives CDR1 SGHTA, CDR2 FQGNSA. V dropped 3 bases and J dropped 4; count of bases not matched to a gene: 6. This CDR3 is built from 15 residues. In DNA form, the CDR3 reads TGTGCCAGCAGCTTTCCGGGAGGGGGGGCAGATACGCAGTATTTT. Its protein is CASSFPGGGADTQYF.